The 2 T cell receptor beta chains reported below all come from one sample, sequenced in a study of T cell changes during pregnancy in multiple sclerosis. TCRdb's table, derived via immunoSEQ multiplex PCR, lists solely in-frame clones and lacks some. The sample lists roughly 50,000 clones; 90% to 95% were seen once. The sequenced sample was CD8+ T cells from peripheral blood mononuclear cells, obtained in the third trimester of pregnancy. All receptors derive from a female donor with multiple sclerosis, enrolled in a pregnancy study.

The J gene is TRBJ1-1, the V gene TRBV9, with D maybe TRBD1 (6 bases). CDR1 and CDR2 (germline): SGDLS, YYNGEE. V was clipped by 3 bases and J by 1 base, with 13 bases between them. The CDR3 length is 15 residues. The chain's CDR3 is CASSDPGTPNTEAFF. As DNA, the CDR3 is TGTGCCAGCAGCGACCCCGGGACACCGAACACTGAAGCTTTCTTT.

The J gene is TRBJ2-7, the V gene TRBV7-3, with D tentatively TRBD2 (5 bases). The CDR3 spans 15 residues. Trimming cost V 5 bases and J 3 bases, with 17 bases left between them. Germline loops: CDR1 SGHTA, CDR2 FQGTGA. The CDR3 spells CASSPRWGAFYEQYF. The CDR3 DNA reads as TGTGCCAGCAGCCCCCGATGGGGAGCCTTCTACGAGCAGTACTTC.